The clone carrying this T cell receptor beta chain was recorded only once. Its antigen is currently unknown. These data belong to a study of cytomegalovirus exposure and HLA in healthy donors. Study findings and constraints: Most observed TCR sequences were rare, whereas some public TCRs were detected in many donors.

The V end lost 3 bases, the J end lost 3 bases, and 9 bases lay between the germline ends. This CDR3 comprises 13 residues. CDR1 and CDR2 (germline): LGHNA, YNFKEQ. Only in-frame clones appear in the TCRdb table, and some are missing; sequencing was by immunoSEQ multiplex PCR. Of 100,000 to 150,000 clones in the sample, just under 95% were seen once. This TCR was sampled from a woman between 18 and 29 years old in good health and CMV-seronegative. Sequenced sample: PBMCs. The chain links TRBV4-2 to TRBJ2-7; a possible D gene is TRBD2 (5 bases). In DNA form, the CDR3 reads TGTGCCAGCAGCCAGGAACGGGACTACGAGCAGTACTTC. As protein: CASSQERDYEQYF.